Following are 2 T cell receptor beta chains from one sample sequenced in a study of cytomegalovirus exposure and HLA in healthy donors. It was with 60 Vbeta and 13 Jbeta primers that the PCR ran. Generated by immunoSEQ multiplex PCR, the TCRdb table keeps only in-frame clones and is missing some. The table records about 93,000 clones, approximately 68% of them present only once. Sequencing was carried out using PBMCs. These receptors were collected from a boy aged 10-17 years in good health and CMV-seropositive.

V is TRBV5-3 and J is TRBJ2-1; no clear D. TRBV5-3 has ORF status, its function being uncertain. This CDR3 has 15 residues. With 4 bases removed from V and 0 bases from J, the gap between germline ends came to 11 bases. CDR3: CARSNTMRSYNEQFF. The CDR3 DNA follows: TGTGCCAGAAGCAATACTATGCGCTCCTACAATGAGCAGTTCTTC.

The J gene is TRBJ1-1, the V gene TRBV5-6, with TRBD1 matching over 9 bases. This CDR3 contains 16 residues. V shed 4 bases, J shed 4 bases, and the junction held 11 bases outside the gene matches. Germline-derived CDR1 and CDR2 are SGHDT and YYEEEE. CDR3 loop: CASSAGTGQAGTEAFF. CDR3 nucleotides: TGTGCCAGCAGCGCCGGGACAGGGCAAGCAGGCACTGAAGCTTTCTTT.